These T cell receptor beta chains were read from a single sample in a study of shared clonotypes between healthy human individuals. Clones were read by immunoSEQ multiplex PCR, and TCRdb kept only the in-frame ones, dropping some. The sample has about 490,000 clones; less than 80% are singletons. Sequencing was carried out using PBMCs. These receptors were collected from a woman in her forties in good health. Some clones in this sample may be carry-over from other donors' samples. The CDR3 runs from the conserved cysteine through the conserved F or W.

cdr3_aa: CASSLVQNEQFF
v_call: TRBV7-9
cdr3_length: 12

cdr3_aa: CASSAQLTEAFF
v_call: TRBV28
cdr3_length: 12

cdr3_aa: CASGLIQGAGPATQYF
v_call: TRBV12-5
cdr3_length: 16

cdr3_aa: CASSLGGLAGVEQYF
v_call: TRBV7-2
cdr3_length: 15

cdr3_aa: CASKGEGAHGYTF
v_call: TRBV2
cdr3_length: 13

cdr3_aa: CASSVNGRHPYEQYF
v_call: TRBV7-2
cdr3_length: 15

cdr3_aa: CASSARATANVLTF
v_call: TRBV25-1
cdr3_length: 14

cdr3_aa: CASSLGDRDNEKLFF
v_call: TRBV5-1
cdr3_length: 15

cdr3_aa: CASSFRISSYEQYF
v_call: TRBV19
cdr3_length: 14

cdr3_aa: CASSLDRSRSNTIYF
v_call: TRBV11-2
cdr3_length: 15

cdr3_aa: CATSRVGTPTDTQYF
v_call: TRBV15
cdr3_length: 15

cdr3_aa: CASSLGGAGELFF
v_call: TRBV2
cdr3_length: 13

cdr3_aa: CAWSVGLAGAYEQYF
v_call: TRBV30
cdr3_length: 15

cdr3_aa: CATQTDTDTQYF
v_call: TRBV2
cdr3_length: 12

cdr3_aa: CSAGLFSGRTDTQYF
v_call: TRBV29-1
cdr3_length: 15

cdr3_aa: CASTWSPDGGEQYF
v_call: TRBV10-2
cdr3_length: 14

cdr3_aa: CASRMGLEQYF
v_call: TRBV6-1
cdr3_length: 11

cdr3_aa: CASSTGTGEVETQYF
v_call: TRBV6-1
cdr3_length: 15

cdr3_aa: CASSQLDILQETQYF
v_call: TRBV4-1
cdr3_length: 15

cdr3_aa: CASSVDSSGRSNEQFF
v_call: TRBV9
cdr3_length: 16

cdr3_aa: CASSLGLRVEAGDTGELFF
v_call: TRBV13
cdr3_length: 19

cdr3_aa: CASSAGPAGELFF
v_call: TRBV7-2
cdr3_length: 13

cdr3_aa: CSVGITGANVLTF
v_call: TRBV29-1
cdr3_length: 13

cdr3_aa: CASSLVEAGGTEAFF
v_call: TRBV5-1
cdr3_length: 15

cdr3_aa: CASSESSGLNEQFF
v_call: TRBV2
cdr3_length: 14

cdr3_aa: CASSPQSSGPYEQYF
v_call: TRBV5-1
cdr3_length: 15

cdr3_aa: CATSREGRNTIYF
v_call: TRBV15
cdr3_length: 13

cdr3_aa: CASSRGPGPSYNEQFF
v_call: TRBV19
cdr3_length: 16

cdr3_aa: CASSQGPLAGGRSSYNEQFF
v_call: TRBV4-1
cdr3_length: 20

cdr3_aa: CAISSDRNYGYTF
v_call: TRBV6-5
cdr3_length: 13

cdr3_aa: CASSEALRGPGYGYTF
v_call: TRBV6-1
cdr3_length: 16

cdr3_aa: CASTERSGGETQYF
v_call: TRBV2
cdr3_length: 14

cdr3_aa: CASSHPRLNHVPGRAYEQYF
v_call: TRBV23-1
cdr3_length: 20

cdr3_aa: CASSAQDTQYF
v_call: TRBV18
cdr3_length: 11

cdr3_aa: CASSLASTTIGFF
v_call: TRBV7-9
cdr3_length: 13